This is a list of T cell receptor beta chains from one sample in a study of Graves' ophthalmopathy and Graves' hyperthyroidism. TCRdb redid the calling of the multiplex PCR reads with MiXCR, one entry per CDR3 protein. Of 300,000 to 400,000 distinct CDR3 sequences listed, approximately 18% are singletons. The sample comprised peripheral blood. These receptors came from an adult woman with stable Graves' hyperthyroidism. Each CDR3 is given with its conserved first and last residue. Fields, in order: V gene, J gene, CDR3 length, D gene, clone size, CDR3 protein, CDR3 DNA. The D gene is left open where the match is weak. Clone size is stated in some rows and not others, as once, few, many or a class when expanded.

>TRBV12-3/TRBV12-4|TRBJ2-4|13|.|many
CASSLAEGNIQYF
TGTGCCAGCAGCCTGGCCGAGGGAAACATTCAGTACTTC
>TRBV7-2|TRBJ1-5|19|TRBD1|.
CASSLASGQGAHSNQPQHF
TGTGCCAGCAGCTTAGCTTCGGGACAGGGGGCTCATAGCAATCAGCCCCAGCATTTT
>TRBV12-3/TRBV12-4|TRBJ2-3|16|TRBD2|many
CASSTGVLAGTDTQYF
TGTGCCAGCAGTACGGGGGTGCTAGCGGGAACAGATACGCAGTATTTT
>TRBV11-2|TRBJ2-7|15|TRBD1|many
CASSHHRTGSHEQYF
TGTGCCAGCAGCCACCACAGGACAGGGTCCCACGAGCAGTACTTC
>TRBV20-1|TRBJ1-5|15|TRBD1|many
CSAILAGTGNQPQHF
TGCAGTGCTATACTCGCCGGGACAGGAAATCAGCCCCAGCATTTT
>TRBV3-1|TRBJ1-2|15|TRBD1|.
CASRNGDRGNYGYTF
TGTGCCAGCCGAAATGGGGACAGGGGAAACTATGGCTACACCTTC
>TRBV6-2/TRBV6-3|TRBJ1-1|15|.|.
CASSLGTHTNTEAFF
TGTGCCAGCAGCCTCGGGACACACACGAACACTGAAGCTTTCTTT
>TRBV4-3|TRBJ1-1|16|.|once
CASSQDAGQGIGEALF
TGCGCCAGCAGCCAAGATGCCGGGCAGGGTATCGGTGAAGCGTTGTTT
>TRBV6-1|TRBJ1-5|15|.|.
CASSRGPPNNQPQHF
TGTGCCAGCAGTCGAGGGCCGCCCAACAATCAGCCCCAGCATTTT
>TRBV6-2/TRBV6-3|TRBJ1-5|12|.|many
CASEGAGQPQHF
TGTGCCAGCGAGGGCGCGGGACAGCCCCAGCATTTT
>TRBV5-1|TRBJ2-7|15|.|few
CASSWGTGGLNEQYF
TGCGCCAGCAGCTGGGGTACTGGGGGCTTGAACGAGCAGTACTTC
>TRBV6-5|TRBJ2-5|15|.|many
CASRPTADSKETQYF
TGTGCCAGCAGGCCTACCGCGGACAGCAAAGAGACCCAGTACTTC
>TRBV27|TRBJ1-5|13|.|many
CASSSSQDQPQHF
TGTGCCAGCAGTTCCAGCCAAGATCAGCCCCAGCATTTT
>TRBV30|TRBJ1-2|15|.|many
CAWSIPRTQNYGYTF
TGTGCCTGGAGTATCCCGAGGACGCAAAACTATGGCTACACCTTC
>TRBV6-5|TRBJ1-2|14|.|many
CATLSWAHSYGYTF
TGTGCCACACTCTCCTGGGCCCACTCCTATGGCTACACCTTC
>TRBV12-3/TRBV12-4|TRBJ2-7|15|TRBD2|.
CASNQLAGGPYEQYF
TGTGCCAGCAACCAACTAGCGGGAGGGCCCTACGAGCAGTACTTC
>TRBV29-1|TRBJ1-2|12|.|many
CSVGRSQEGYTF
TGCAGCGTTGGTCGGAGCCAAGAGGGCTACACCTTC
>TRBV5-6|TRBJ2-5|14|.|few
CASSLNGIGETQYF
TGTGCCAGCAGCCTAAACGGGATCGGAGAGACCCAGTACTTC
>TRBV24-1|TRBJ2-3|19|TRBD2|many
CATSDPPPRTSGRSDTQYF
TGTGCCACCAGTGACCCACCACCTCGGACTAGCGGGAGGTCAGATACGCAGTATTTT
>TRBV5-5|TRBJ2-7|15|.|many
CASSLDPTWLGEQYF
TGTGCCAGCAGCTTAGACCCGACGTGGCTTGGGGAGCAGTACTTC
>TRBV12-3/TRBV12-4|TRBJ1-1|14|.|many
CASSPPGGTTEAFF
TGTGCCAGCAGCCCCCCTGGGGGGACCACTGAAGCTTTCTTT
>TRBV6-1|TRBJ2-5|15|TRBD1|many
CASSGRQGLKETQYF
TGTGCCAGCAGTGGCAGACAGGGGCTAAAAGAGACCCAGTACTTC
>TRBV7-2|TRBJ2-2|15|.|.
CASIPPRPNTGELFF
TGTGCCAGCATCCCACCACGGCCGAACACCGGGGAGCTGTTTTTT
>TRBV20-1|TRBJ2-3|17|TRBD2|.
CSAQGLAGGTGTDTQYF
TGCAGTGCCCAAGGACTAGCGGGAGGCACCGGCACAGATACGCAGTATTTT
>TRBV20-1|TRBJ2-5|15|TRBD2|few
CSACRGLAGQETQYF
TGCAGTGCTTGTCGTGGACTAGCGGGCCAAGAGACCCAGTACTTC
>TRBV6-2/TRBV6-3|TRBJ2-7|14|.|many
CASSAGLPPGEQYF
TGTGCCAGCAGCGCGGGTCTCCCCCCGGGGGAGCAGTACTTC
>TRBV20-1|TRBJ1-2|15|.|.
CSARGDMGQRIGYTF
TGCAGTGCTAGAGGGGATATGGGGCAGAGAATCGGCTACACCTTC
>TRBV6-2/TRBV6-3|TRBJ1-6|13|.|.
CASSFGENSPLHF
TGTGCCAGCAGTTTCGGCGAGAATTCACCCCTCCACTTT
>TRBV20-1|TRBJ2-2|13|.|.
CSTSGLVTGELFF
TGCAGCACTAGTGGGTTAGTCACCGGGGAGCTGTTTTTT
>TRBV9|TRBJ2-7|15|.|many
CASSVGIAPTYEQYF
TGTGCCAGCAGCGTAGGGATAGCGCCTACCTACGAGCAGTACTTC
>TRBV7-8|TRBJ1-1|14|.|many
CASSLEQGYTEAFF
TGTGCCAGCAGCTTAGAACAGGGATACACTGAAGCTTTCTTT
>TRBV6-1|TRBJ1-1|14|TRBD1|many
CASGRTGSLAEAFF
TGTGCGAGCGGAAGGACAGGGTCTCTCGCTGAAGCTTTCTTT
>TRBV5-1|TRBJ2-7|16|.|few
CASSLAGGRAIYEQYF
TGCGCCAGCAGCTTGGCCGGCGGCAGGGCAATTTACGAGCAGTACTTC
>TRBV18|TRBJ2-7|15|.|.
CASSPPGGQPYEQYF
TGTGCCAGCTCACCACCGGGAGGCCAACCTTACGAGCAGTACTTC
>TRBV29-1|TRBJ2-3|14|.|few
CSFTRGTGADTQYF
TGCAGCTTCACCAGGGGAACGGGGGCAGATACGCAGTATTTT
>TRBV25-1|TRBJ1-2|13|.|many
CASSEMTGYGYTF
TGTGCCAGCAGTGAAATGACGGGATATGGCTACACCTTC
>TRBV6-1|TRBJ2-2|13|.|many
CASRGWGTGELFF
TGTGCCAGCAGGGGATGGGGCACCGGGGAGCTGTTTTTT
>TRBV6-5|TRBJ2-7|14|.|many
CASSFRRDGYEQYF
TGTGCCAGCAGTTTCCGCCGGGACGGCTACGAGCAGTACTTC
>TRBV11-2|TRBJ2-4|15|.|many
CASSPLGRPPNIQYF
TGTGCCAGCAGCCCACTTGGACGCCCGCCAAACATTCAGTACTTC
>TRBV28|TRBJ1-1|14|TRBD1|many
CASSSRQGITEAFF
TGTGCCAGCAGTTCTCGACAGGGGATCACTGAAGCTTTCTTT
>TRBV9|TRBJ2-5|16|TRBD2|many
CASSVTLTSAQETQYF
TGTGCCAGCAGCGTGACGCTGACTAGCGCCCAAGAGACCCAGTACTTC
>TRBV12-3/TRBV12-4|TRBJ1-2|15|TRBD1|.
CASRQRDRGVTGYTF
TGTGCCAGCAGACAGAGGGACAGGGGAGTGACTGGCTACACCTTC
>TRBV12-3/TRBV12-4|TRBJ2-7|11|.|many
CASSTLSEQYF
TGTGCCAGCAGTACTCTCTCCGAGCAGTACTTC
>TRBV4-1|TRBJ1-5|13|.|.
CASSQAVGQPQHF
TGCGCCAGCAGCCAAGCCGTCGGGCAGCCCCAGCATTTT
>TRBV6-1|TRBJ2-7|15|TRBD1|.
CASSPLAGGNYEQYF
TGTGCCAGCAGTCCTCTGGCAGGGGGCAACTACGAGCAGTACTTC
>TRBV30|TRBJ2-4|19|TRBD1|many
CAWKGLLGQGAMGRNIQYF
TGTGCCTGGAAGGGTCTCCTTGGACAGGGGGCGATGGGACGAAACATTCAGTACTTC
>TRBV12-3/TRBV12-4|TRBJ2-5|13|.|many
CASSWGHRGTQYF
TGTGCCAGCAGTTGGGGACATAGGGGGACCCAGTACTTC
>TRBV12-3/TRBV12-4|TRBJ2-7|16|.|many
CASMGTGVPVTYEQYF
TGTGCCAGCATGGGGACGGGGGTCCCTGTCACCTACGAGCAGTACTTC